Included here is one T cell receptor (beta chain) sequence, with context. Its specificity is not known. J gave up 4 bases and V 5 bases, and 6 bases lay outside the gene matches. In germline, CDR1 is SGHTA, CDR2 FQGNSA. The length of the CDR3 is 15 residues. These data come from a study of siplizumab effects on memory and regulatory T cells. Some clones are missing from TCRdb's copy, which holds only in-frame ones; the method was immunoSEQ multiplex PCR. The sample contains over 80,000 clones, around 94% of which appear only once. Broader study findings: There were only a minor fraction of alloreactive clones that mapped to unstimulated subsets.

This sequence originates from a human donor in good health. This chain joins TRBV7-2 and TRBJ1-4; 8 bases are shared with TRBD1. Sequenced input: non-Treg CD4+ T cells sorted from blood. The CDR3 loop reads CASSPTGADNEKLFF. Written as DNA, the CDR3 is TGTGCCAGCAGCCCGACAGGGGCGGATAATGAAAAACTGTTTTTT.